This TCR beta chain originates from a study of response to subunit inactivated influenza vaccine. Study-wide points: Only a handful of new T cells, the authors suggested, are recruited with each seasonal influenza vaccination.

MiXCR was run by TCRdb on the RT-PCR reads, yielding one entry per CDR3 protein. The sample holds about 500,000 distinct CDR3 sequences, 16% seen once. The ends lost 0 bases at V and 8 bases at J; junction bases unmatched: 6. Germline V CDR1 and CDR2: SGHRS, YFSETQ. This CDR3 is 16 amino acids long. About this clonotype itself: Its target is unknown.

Source: CD4+ T cells sorted from PBMCs, taken about 23 months after vaccination. The rearrangement links TRBV5-1 to TRBJ2-1, with 12 bases aligning to TRBD2. This receptor was identified in a man aged 45 to 70 who received an inactivated influenza vaccine. Written as DNA, the CDR3 is TGCGCCAGCAGCTTGGGACTAGCGGGAGAGGGGTATGAGCAGTTCTTC. Protein product: CASSLGLAGEGYEQFF.